One and the same sample provided the 32 T cell receptor beta chains below, sequenced in a study of cytomegalovirus exposure and HLA in healthy donors. With 60 Vbeta and 13 Jbeta primers, the PCR was carried out. Measured with immunoSEQ multiplex PCR; TCRdb has only the in-frame clones, and not every one. The table records about 67,000 clones, approximately 67% of them present only once. The sequencing input was PBMCs. These receptors all stem from a woman aged 25 to 39 in good health and CMV-seronegative.

The CDR3 DNA is TGTGCCAGCAGCTCTGGACAGTTCCAAGAGACCCAGTACTTC. Translating it yields CASSSGQFQETQYF. The V gene is TRBV7-8, the J gene TRBJ2-5; the D gene is possibly TRBD1 (6 bases). Per the germline V gene, CDR1 is SGHVS and CDR2 is FQNEAQ. CDR3 length equals 14 residues. V lost 4 bases and J 1 base, leaving 10 bases between the germline ends. Filled out from reference TRBV7-8 and TRBJ2-5, the complete variable domain reads GAGVSQSPRYKVAKRGQDVALRCDPISGHVSLFWYQQALGQGPEFLTYFQNEAQLDKSGLPSDRFFAERPEGSVSTLKIQRTQQEDSAVYLCASSSGQFQETQYFGPGTRLLVL.

V is TRBV10-3 and J is TRBJ2-1, with 15 bases fitting TRBD2. V dropped 3 bases and J dropped 5; count of bases not matched to a gene: 2. The CDR3 consists of 16 residues. Germline assignment: CDR1 ENHRY and CDR2 SYGVKD. CDR3 nucleotides: TGTGCCATCAGTGACGGACTAGCGGGGGGGGACAATGAGCAGTTCTTC. It codes for CAISDGLAGGDNEQFF.

There are a few counts of this clone. This rearrangement joins TRBV29-1 to TRBJ2-7; tentative D call: TRBD1 (7 bases). Germline V lookup: CDR1 SQVTM, CDR2 ANQGSEA. The CDR3 contains 13 residues. V lost 5 bases and J 3 bases, leaving 14 bases between the germline ends. CDR3 residues: CSVQGVGSYEQYF. The CDR3 nucleotides are TGCAGCGTTCAGGGGGTCGGGAGCTACGAGCAGTACTTC.

The chain joins TRBV7-3 to TRBJ2-1, with 10 bases aligning to TRBD2. There are 15 residues in the CDR3. The trim removed 4 bases at V and 1 base at J, leaving 1 base unmatched. Germline CDR1 reads SGHTA; CDR2 reads FQGTGA. CDR3 region: CASSSSGGSYNEQFF. For the CDR3, the DNA is TGTGCCAGCAGCTCTAGCGGGGGTTCCTACAATGAGCAGTTCTTC. The whole variable domain, filled in from reference TRBV7-3 and TRBJ2-1, reads GAGVSQTPSNKVTEKGKYVELRCDPISGHTALYWYRQSLGQGPEFLIYFQGTGAADDSGLPNDRFFAVRPEGSVSTLKIQRTERGDSAVYLCASSSSGGSYNEQFFGPGTRLTVL.

This chain joins TRBV11-3 and TRBJ1-2, with D unresolved. There are 14 residues in the CDR3. The ends were cut back, 0 bases at V and 4 bases at J, with 9 bases in the middle. Germline loops: CDR1 SGHNT, CDR2 YENEEA. CDR3 sequence: CASSLDREGYGYTF. DNA for the CDR3: TGTGCCAGCAGCTTAGATCGGGAGGGCTATGGCTACACCTTC.

Here the CDR3 DNA reads TGTGCCAGCAGCAGGGGTAATTATGGCTACACCTTC. Translated: CASSRGNYGYTF. The V gene is TRBV6-5, the J gene TRBJ1-2; perhaps TRBD1 as D (6 bases). CDR3 length: 12 amino acids. Trimming left V 6 bases short and J 5 bases short, with 10 bases between. Germline CDR1 MNHEY, CDR2 SVGAGI.

V gene TRBV2 combines with J gene TRBJ1-1; D not certain. Germline CDR1 SNHLY, CDR2 FYNNEI. Deletions cut 7 bases from V and 0 bases from J, with 12 bases between. The CDR3 consists of 14 residues. As DNA, the CDR3 is TGTGCCAGCACCTTAGGGAGTTTGAACACTGAAGCTTTCTTT. Its translation is CASTLGSLNTEAFF.

This clone was found a few times. This chain uses TRBV6-5 with TRBJ2-1, with 7 bases aligning to TRBD1. CDR3 length equals 14 residues. The V gene end was trimmed by 7 bases and the J gene end by 6 bases; junction bases not matched to a gene: 9. Per the germline V gene, CDR1 is MNHEY and CDR2 is SVGAGI. CDR3 nucleotides: TGTGCCAGCAACCTGGGACAGAAACCCAATGAGCAGTTCTTC. Translating it yields CASNLGQKPNEQFF.

The chain joins TRBV4-1 to TRBJ2-1; maybe TRBD2 (5 bases). CDR1 and CDR2 (germline): MGHRA, YSYEKL. The CDR3 is 16 amino acids. Trimming pared 0 bases from V and 2 bases from J, leaving 11 bases between. This chain's CDR3 is CASSQETRPAYNEQFF. Written as DNA, the CDR3 is TGCGCCAGCAGCCAAGAAACTAGGCCAGCCTACAATGAGCAGTTCTTC.

Details on this clone: The junction departs from the called germline gene at one end, perhaps through a read error. The V and J genes are TRBV5-4 and TRBJ1-1; TRBD1 is a possible D gene (5 bases). The CDR3 is 14 amino acids. In germline, CDR1 is SGHNT, CDR2 YYREEE (reference sequence). CDR3 DNA: TGCGCCAGCAGCCAAGATCAGGGGAACACTGAAGCTTTCTTT. This gives the protein CASSQDQGNTEAFF.

This chain connects TRBV5-5 to TRBJ1-5; the D is unclear. The CDR3 spans 16 residues. Trimming took 3 bases from V and 9 from J, leaving 22 bases between them. Germline V gene lookup returns CDR1 SGHKS and CDR2 YYEKEE (reference sequence). The CDR3 region has the DNA TGTGCCAGCAGCTCCAGAGTCAGCCAGGCACTCTCGCCCCAGCATTTT. Encoded protein: CASSSRVSQALSPQHF. Complete variable domain (other parts from reference TRBV5-5 and TRBJ1-5): DAGVTQSPTHLIKTRGQQVTLRCSPISGHKSVSWYQQVLGQGPQFIFQYYEKEERGRGNFPDRFSARQFPNYSSELNVNALLLGDSALYLCASSSRVSQALSPQHFGDGTRLSIL.

Remarks on this clone: Germline is not matched at one junction end, which may reflect a read error. Other DNA sequences in the sample encode the same CDR3. The rearrangement uses TRBV4-1 and TRBJ2-1; D may be TRBD2 (5 bases). Germline assignment: CDR1 MGHRA and CDR2 YSYEKL. There are 12 residues in the CDR3. CDR3: CASSRSGNEQFF. The CDR3 nucleotides read TGTGCCAGCAGCCGATCGGGGAATGAGCAGTTCTTC.

J is TRBJ2-5 and V is TRBV27, with TRBD1 matching 8 bases. The J call may be wrong; the DNA end is better matched by TRBJ2-7. Looked up from germline, CDR1 is MNHEY and CDR2 is SMNVEV (reference sequence). The CDR3 is made up of 13 amino acids. The CDR3 sequence is CASRGQANYEQYF. CDR3 nucleotides: TGTGCCAGCAGGGGACAGGCTAACTACGAGCAGTACTTC.

V and J are TRBV13 and TRBJ2-7; the D is unclear. Per the germline V gene, CDR1 is PRHDT and CDR2 is FYEKMQ (reference sequence). V gave up 11 bases and J gave up 2 bases, with 10 bases separating them. The CDR3 contains 11 residues. The CDR3 loop reads CAVVRPYEQYF. The DNA of the CDR3 is TGTGCCGTCGTCCGTCCCTACGAGCAGTACTTC.

The chain is built from TRBV7-3 and TRBJ2-5; D gene ambiguous. The CDR3 is 13 amino acids. Germline-derived CDR1 and CDR2 are SGHTA and FQGTGA. The germline V and J ends were trimmed by 2 bases and 5 bases, with 9 bases remaining between them. This CDR3 is CASSLWAEETQYF. DNA for the CDR3: TGTGCCAGCAGCTTATGGGCAGAGGAGACCCAGTACTTC.

The table lists this clone with a few counts. Here the CDR3 reads CASSQSGTGQETQYF. For the CDR3, the DNA is TGTGCCAGCAGCCAGAGTGGGACAGGTCAAGAGACCCAGTACTTC. The J gene is TRBJ2-5, the V gene TRBV7-2, with TRBD1 matching 8 bases. Germline trimming cut 5 bases from V and 2 bases from J; bases unmatched to any gene: 7. CDR1 and CDR2 from the germline V gene are SGHTA and FQGNSA. There are 15 residues in the CDR3.

The chain employs TRBV11-2 and TRBJ1-1; no firm D call. Looked up from germline, CDR1 is SGHAT and CDR2 is FQNNGV. This CDR3 spans 13 amino acids. V was trimmed by 1 base and J by 5 bases, leaving 8 bases between them. The CDR3 reads CASSLVGSTEAFF. The CDR3 nucleotides read TGTGCCAGCAGCTTAGTCGGGTCAACTGAAGCTTTCTTT.

Details on this clone: Other nucleotide sequences from this sample produce the same CDR3. The V gene is TRBV5-1, the J gene TRBJ2-7, with a tentative D call TRBD1 (6 bases). Germline V lookup: CDR1 SGHRS, CDR2 YFSETQ. This CDR3 is built from 14 residues. Trimming pared 0 bases from V and 2 bases from J, leaving 9 bases between. Written as DNA, the CDR3 is TGCGCCAGCAGCTTGGGCGACAGGCCCTACGAGCAGTACTTC. This sequence encodes CASSLGDRPYEQYF.

CDR3: CASSLARQGTEAFF. In nucleotides, the CDR3 is TGTGCCAGCAGCTTAGCGAGACAGGGCACTGAAGCTTTCTTT. The genes are TRBV7-9 and TRBJ1-1, with TRBD1 identical over 7 bases. With V trimmed by 0 bases and J by 4 bases, 2 bases remained unmatched. Germline CDR1 and CDR2: SEHNR and FQNEAQ (reference sequence). The CDR3 has 14 amino acids.

This chain links TRBV11-2 with TRBJ2-7; TRBD2 matches 14 bases. The CDR3 length is 19 residues. V gave up 5 bases and J gave up 1 base; unmatched junction bases: 13. CDR1 and CDR2 (germline): SGHAT, FQNNGV. The CDR3 sequence is CASSRGPGLAGAGSYEQYF. The DNA for the CDR3 is TGTGCCAGCAGCCGGGGACCGGGACTAGCGGGGGCGGGGTCCTACGAGCAGTACTTC.

This clone has only a few counts. The chain is built from TRBV10-3 and TRBJ2-5; D perhaps matches TRBD2 (5 bases). This CDR3 has 13 residues. V lost 6 bases, J lost 5 bases, and 13 bases lay in between. CDR1 and CDR2 from the germline V gene are ENHRY and SYGVKD. The CDR3, as DNA: TGTGCCATCAGGCAAGAGGGAGCGGAGACCCAGTACTTC. Translating it yields CAIRQEGAETQYF.

This clone was counted a few times. The chain joins TRBV4-3 to TRBJ2-7; D perhaps matches TRBD1 (5 bases). V was trimmed by 1 base and J by 5 bases, leaving 15 bases between them. The CDR3 consists of 15 residues. Per the germline V gene, CDR1 is LGHNA and CDR2 is YSLEER. CDR3 amino acids: CASSQVDRGIHEQYF. The CDR3 DNA reads TGCGCCAGCAGCCAAGTCGATAGGGGAATACACGAGCAGTACTTC.

The V gene is TRBV10-3, the J gene TRBJ2-5, with TRBD2 matching over 11 bases. V trimming: 10 bases; J trimming: 5 bases; junction bases outside the gene matches: 12. Germline values: CDR1 ENHRY, CDR2 SYGVKD. CDR3 size: 15 residues. The CDR3 DNA is TGTGCCACCCTCGCGACTAGCGGGGTTGGGGAGACCCAGTACTTC. It translates to CATLATSGVGETQYF.

Comments on this clone: The junction departs from the called germline gene at one end, perhaps through a read error. The chain recombines TRBV6-1 with TRBJ2-7; 9 bases fit TRBD1. The CDR3 totals 13 residues. The germline V gene has CDR1 MNHNS and CDR2 SASEGT. The CDR3 spells CASKVQGAYGQYF. Written as DNA, the CDR3 is TGTGCCAGCAAGGTACAGGGGGCCTACGGGCAGTACTTC.

V usage is TRBV6-5 and J usage is TRBJ1-5; the D gene is possibly TRBD1 (5 bases). V lost 5 bases and J 7 bases, leaving 15 bases between the germline ends. The CDR3 is 14 residues long. From germline, CDR1 is MNHEY and CDR2 SVGAGI. CDR3 amino acids: CASSGRGIGQPQHF. CDR3 nucleotide sequence: TGTGCCAGCAGTGGGCGGGGCATCGGCCAGCCCCAGCATTTT.

This clone was observed once. This chain links TRBV5-4 with TRBJ2-5, with 11 bases identical to TRBD2. Trimming at V came to 5 bases and at J to 1 base, leaving 1 base not matched to a gene. The CDR3 is 14 residues long. Germline values: CDR1 SGHNT, CDR2 YYREEE (reference sequence). For the CDR3, the DNA is TGTGCCAGCAGTAGCGGGGGGGTCCAAGAGACCCAGTACTTC. Translation gives CASSSGGVQETQYF.

This clone was seen a few times. One end of the junction varies from germline; a read error may be responsible. The chain is built from TRBV7-2 and TRBJ2-5, with 8 nucleotides matching TRBD2. The J call is doubtful: the DNA matches TRBJ2-7 better. Germline V gene lookup returns CDR1 SGHTA and CDR2 FQGNSA. The CDR3 is 15 residues long. This CDR3 is CASSLSGGASHEQYF. The CDR3 DNA follows: TGTGCCAGCAGCTTATCCGGGGGGGCCTCCCACGAGCAGTACTTC.

This clone was found a few times. This sequence joins TRBV2 and TRBJ2-7, with a possible D match to TRBD2 (6 bases). This CDR3 contains 14 residues. Trimming shortened V by 4 bases and J by 1 base, and 11 bases separated the two germline ends. The germline gives CDR1 SNHLY, CDR2 FYNNEI. The CDR3 coding sequence is TGTGCCAGCAGTGGGGGACTCCTTTCCTACGAGCAGTACTTC. It specifies CASSGGLLSYEQYF.

This clone turned up a few times. The V gene is TRBV28, the J gene TRBJ2-5, with D maybe TRBD2 (5 bases). Trimming took 7 bases from V and 5 from J, leaving 23 bases between them. Per the germline V gene, CDR1 is MDHEN and CDR2 is SYDVKM. This CDR3 comprises 16 residues. The CDR3 DNA sequence: TGTGCCAGCATCCCGAACGGAGAGGGCGTGGGGGAGACCCAGTACTTC. Its translation: CASIPNGEGVGETQYF.

The chain recombines TRBV7-2 with TRBJ2-5, with TRBD2 matching 9 bases. The CDR3 runs 16 residues. CDR1 and CDR2 (germline): SGHTA, FQGNSA. V lost 3 bases and J lost 5; bases outside the gene matches: 10. The CDR3 sequence is CASSLAGRGGHETQYF. The DNA of the CDR3 is TGTGCCAGCAGCTTGGCGGGGCGGGGGGGCCACGAGACCCAGTACTTC.

This clone was seen only once. Other nucleotide sequences in the sample specify the same CDR3. The CDR3 reads CASSGGTGPLALYEQYF. As DNA, the CDR3 is TGTGCCAGCAGCGGCGGGACGGGGCCGCTAGCGCTCTACGAGCAGTACTTC. V usage is TRBV9 and J usage is TRBJ2-7; possible D gene TRBD2, 6 bases. CDR1 and CDR2 (germline): SGDLS, YYNGEE. The CDR3 has 17 amino acids. V lost 3 bases, J lost 3 bases, and 22 bases lay in between.

The V call is TRBV15, the J call TRBJ2-5; 8 nucleotides line up with TRBD1. The CDR3 consists of 15 residues. The germline V gene encodes CDR1 LNHNV and CDR2 YYDKDF (reference sequence). The ends lost 8 bases at V and 5 bases at J; junction bases unmatched: 13. The CDR3 coding sequence is TGTGCCACCCTAGGACAGGGAAGTAGTTGGGAGACCCAGTACTTC. It encodes CATLGQGSSWETQYF.